The sequence of this TCR beta chain was determined in a study of cytomegalovirus exposure and HLA in healthy donors. Per the germline V gene, CDR1 is MNHEY and CDR2 is SVGAGI. Trimming pared 8 bases from V and 1 base from J, leaving 12 bases between. This CDR3 spans 14 amino acids. Study results and limitations: Excluded: some indistinguishable V segments such as TRBV6-2 and TRBV6-3. In vitro experiments confirmed that three CMV-associated chains were specific for CMV antigens. Solely CMV serostatus was available to characterize immune exposure.

Concerning this clone: Its antigen is currently unknown.

The PCR ran on 60 Vbeta and 13 Jbeta primers. Repertoires were generated with immunoSEQ multiplex PCR, while TCRdb's copy carries only in-frame clones and drops some. The data show some 70,000 clones, with approximately 75% seen just once and around 7% held by the top ten. Sequencing was carried out using PBMCs. V is TRBV6-5 and J is TRBJ2-1, with D maybe TRBD2 (6 bases). The receptor was derived from a human donor in good health. Written as DNA, the CDR3 is TGTGCCAGCGCCAAACGGGGGTCCTACAATGAGCAGTTCTTC. Translating it yields CASAKRGSYNEQFF.